The present T cell receptor beta chain was sequenced within a study of T-cell reconstitution after alpha-beta-depleted transplantation in children. The germline V and J ends were trimmed by 5 bases and 9 bases, with 11 bases remaining between them. The CDR3 runs 12 residues. Germline V gives CDR1 SEHNR, CDR2 FQNEAQ (reference sequence). Unique molecular identifiers were incorporated into the prepared TCRbeta library. TCRdb reprocessed the PCR reads via MiXCR and lists one record per CDR3 protein. The sample records roughly 180,000 distinct CDR3 sequences, around 10% being singletons. Ten or more counts support this clonotype. Its antigen is as yet unknown. Points from the study as a whole: Surviving recipient T cells and thymic progenitors accounted for the high day-60 TCRbeta diversity observed in some patients. One year after transplant, T-cell counts and diversity came mostly from newly produced T cells. Reportedly, alpha-beta T cells present about two months post-transplant originated from several hundred expanded clones of graft origin.

Sequencing used PBMCs, obtained before TCRalphabeta/CD19-depleted stem cell transplant. This receptor was identified in a boy aged 2-9 years with acute myeloid leukemia, due to receive a stem cell transplant. J is TRBJ2-1 and V is TRBV7-9, with D uncertain. CDR3 sequence: CASSALGSEQFF. CDR3 DNA: TGTGCCAGCAGCGCCCTAGGTAGTGAGCAGTTCTTC. Using reference TRBV7-9 and TRBJ2-1 for the parts outside the CDR3, the full variable domain is DTGVSQNPRHKITKRGQNVTFRCDPISEHNRLYWYRQTLGQGPEFLTYFQNEAQLEKSRLLSDRFSAERPKGSFSTLEIQRTEQGDSAMYLCASSALGSEQFFGPGTRLTVL.